A single sample gave rise to the 2 T cell receptor beta chains below, sequenced in a study of blood T cell repertoires in COVID-19. Measured with immunoSEQ multiplex PCR; TCRdb has only the in-frame clones, and not every one. Of 200,000 or so clones in the sample, approximately 90% were seen once. Sequencing was performed on peripheral blood. All receptors come from a man aged 65 to 85 with acute or convalescent COVID-19.

V is TRBV15 and J is TRBJ2-1, with 11 nucleotides matching TRBD2. Germline values: CDR1 LNHNV, CDR2 YYDKDF (reference sequence). CDR3 length equals 17 residues. With 0 bases clipped from V and 3 bases from J, the junction kept 4 bases outside the gene matches. The chain's CDR3 is CATSREGTSGYYNEQFF. The CDR3 DNA reads as TGTGCCACCAGCAGAGAGGGGACTAGCGGATACTACAATGAGCAGTTCTTC.

This chain connects TRBV19 to TRBJ2-5; 14 nucleotides line up with TRBD2. J lost 5 bases, V lost 6 bases, and 2 bases had no gene match. This CDR3 has 14 residues. CDR1 and CDR2 from the germline V gene are LNHDA and SQIVND (reference sequence). CDR3 protein: CASRGLAGVETQYF. CDR3 nucleotide sequence: TGTGCCAGTAGGGGACTAGCGGGAGTTGAGACCCAGTACTTC.